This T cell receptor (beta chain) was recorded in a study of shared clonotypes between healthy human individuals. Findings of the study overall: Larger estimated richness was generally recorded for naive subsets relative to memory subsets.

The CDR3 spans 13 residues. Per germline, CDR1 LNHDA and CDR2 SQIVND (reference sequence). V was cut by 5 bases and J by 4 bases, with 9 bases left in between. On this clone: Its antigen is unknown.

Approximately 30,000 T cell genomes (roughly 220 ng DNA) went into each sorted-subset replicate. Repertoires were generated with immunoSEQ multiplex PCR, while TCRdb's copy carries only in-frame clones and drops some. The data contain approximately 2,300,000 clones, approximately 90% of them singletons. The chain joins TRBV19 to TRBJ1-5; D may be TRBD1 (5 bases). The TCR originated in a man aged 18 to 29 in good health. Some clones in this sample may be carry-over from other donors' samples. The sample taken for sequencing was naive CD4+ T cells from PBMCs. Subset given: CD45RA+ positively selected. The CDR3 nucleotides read TGTGCCAGTAGTGAGGCAGGGAATCAGCCCCAGCATTTT. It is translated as CASSEAGNQPQHF.